What follows is one T cell receptor beta chain and its context. Antigen unknown. At one boundary the junction diverges from the germline segment, which might be a read error. This specimen comes from a study of blood T cells in healthy people across ages. With a J-beta primer mix and a sample-barcoded 5' primer, a second PCR ran about 6 to 11 cycles. Each cDNA was tagged by a template-switch adaptor containing 12 random nucleotides. TCRdb re-derived calls from the 5' RACE reads in MiXCR, one entry per CDR3 protein. This sample has over a million distinct CDR3 sequences, with approximately 38% found just once. Donation came from healthy Caucasian individuals in Russia who were aged 6 to 90. Study results and limitations: Donor CMV status, an unknown factor, possibly confounded changes in expanded clonotypes. Significant beta diversity loss was already apparent by age approximately 37, declining roughly linearly.

This CDR3 comprises 12 residues. The germline V gene encodes CDR1 MDHEN and CDR2 SYDVKM. The clonotype comes from a woman aged 18-29 years in good health. The source material was blood. The rearrangement links TRBV28 to TRBJ1-5; possible D gene TRBD1, 6 bases. The CDR3 region is CVSRHQQGPQHF. The CDR3 DNA reads as TGTGTCAGCAGACACCAACAGGGCCCCCAGCATTTT.